This TCR beta chain emerged from a study of CD8+ T cells in alopecia areata. Turning to the study itself: Oral tofacitinib (5 to 10 mg twice daily) was administered to treated patients. Tofacitinib was given for 6 to 18 months, then stopped for 6 months. The study, taken as a whole, reports: Especially in alopecia totalis/universalis, lesional scalp showed greater clonality than normal scalp did.

Once RNA had been extracted, it was reverse transcribed into cDNA to act as the sequencing template. Repertoires were generated with immunoSEQ multiplex PCR, while TCRdb's copy carries only in-frame clones and drops some. Of hundreds of thousands of clones listed, 50% to 65% are singletons. V trimming: 3 bases; J trimming: 2 bases; junction bases outside the gene matches: 7. This CDR3 spans 16 amino acids. Per germline, CDR1 MGHDK and CDR2 SYGVNS. Points on this clone: Its target is unknown.

From alopecia areata patients, lesional scalp punch biopsies and peripheral blood were collected. The origin of this receptor is a human donor with alopecia areata. The sample in question was CD4+ T cells sorted from blood, obtained at week 0. The chain couples TRBV25-1 to TRBJ2-7; 10 bases align to TRBD1. CDR3 sequence: CASSDPGTGVAYEQYF. The CDR3 DNA reads as TGTGCCAGCAGTGATCCCGGGACAGGGGTGGCCTACGAGCAGTACTTC.